This TCR beta chain was captured by sequencing in a study of blood T cell repertoires in COVID-19. As for the study in general: COVID-19 samples, acute and convalescent, were from the United States, Italy and Spain. PBMCs, B-cell-depleted T cells, or T cells were the source of the cDNA or gDNA that made up the material.

Original data processing: Researchers report that nucleated cell counts were estimated from reference gene primer amplification. The method was immunoSEQ multiplex PCR; TCRdb's version includes in-frame clones alone and lacks a portion of them. The V and J calls and clone size were taken over from that table, and D and trimming were inferred from the DNA. This table has some 250,000 clones, 88% appearing once. From germline, CDR1 is SGHNT and CDR2 YYREEE (reference sequence). V was clipped by 0 bases and J by 10 bases; unmatched bases: 10. This CDR3 has 16 residues. The specimen sequenced was peripheral blood. This rearrangement joins TRBV5-4 to TRBJ2-1, with 10 bases lining up with TRBD2. The receptor's source is a woman aged 40 to 49 who had recovered from COVID-19. DNA of the CDR3: TGTGCCAGCAGCTTGGGTTGGCTAGCGGGGGCAGAGGAGCAGTTCTTC. Residues: CASSLGWLAGAEEQFF. The whole variable domain, filled in from reference TRBV5-4 and TRBJ2-1, reads ETGVTQSPTHLIKTRGQQVTLRCSSQSGHNTVSWYQQALGQGPQFIFQYYREEENGRGNFPPRFSGLQFPNYSSELNVNALELDDSALYLCASSLGWLAGAEEQFFGPGTRLTVL.